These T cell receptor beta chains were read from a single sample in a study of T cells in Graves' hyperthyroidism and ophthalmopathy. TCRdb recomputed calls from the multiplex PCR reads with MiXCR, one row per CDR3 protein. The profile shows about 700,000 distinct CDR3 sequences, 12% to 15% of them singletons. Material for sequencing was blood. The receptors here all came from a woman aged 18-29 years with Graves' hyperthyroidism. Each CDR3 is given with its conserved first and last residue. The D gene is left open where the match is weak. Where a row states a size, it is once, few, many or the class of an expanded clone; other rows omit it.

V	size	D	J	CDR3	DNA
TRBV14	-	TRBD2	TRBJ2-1	CASSQDGPSGRWDEQFF	TGTGCCAGCAGCCAAGATGGGCCTAGCGGGAGGTGGGATGAGCAGTTCTTC
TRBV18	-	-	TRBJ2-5	CASSAGQRQETQYF	TGTGCCAGCTCAGCGGGACAACGGCAGGAGACCCAGTACTTC
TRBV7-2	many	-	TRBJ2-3	CASSLASIRLGGPTDTQYF	TGTGCCAGCAGCTTAGCGTCAATCCGTCTGGGGGGACCCACAGATACGCAGTATTTT
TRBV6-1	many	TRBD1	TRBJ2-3	CASSTGGAKDTQYF	TGTGCCAGCAGCACAGGGGGCGCGAAAGATACGCAGTATTTT
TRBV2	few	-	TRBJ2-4	CASSGGFYIQYF	TGTGCCAGCAGTGGGGGTTTTTACATTCAGTACTTC
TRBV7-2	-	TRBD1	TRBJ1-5	CASSLVQGLYQPQHF	TGTGCCAGCAGCCTAGTACAGGGGCTCTATCAGCCCCAGCATTTT
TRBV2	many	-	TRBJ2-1	CASSRGGAYNEQFF	TGTGCCAGCAGTCGGGGCGGGGCATACAATGAGCAGTTCTTC
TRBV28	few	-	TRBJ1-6	CASSRTLDNSPLHF	TGTGCCAGCAGTCGCACGTTGGATAATTCACCCCTCCACTTT
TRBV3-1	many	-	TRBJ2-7	CASSQDRRQQYF	TGTGCCAGCAGCCAAGATCGACGGCAGCAGTACTTC
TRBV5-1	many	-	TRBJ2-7	CASSRMSSSYEQYF	TGCGCCAGCAGCCGGATGTCTTCCTCCTACGAGCAGTACTTC
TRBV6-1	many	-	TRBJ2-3	CASSTRWGLSTDTQYF	TGTGCCAGCAGTACCCGTTGGGGACTCAGCACAGATACGCAGTATTTT
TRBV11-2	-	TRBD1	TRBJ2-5	CASSQGQSRNQETQYF	TGTGCCAGCAGCCAGGGACAGAGTAGAAACCAAGAGACCCAGTACTTC
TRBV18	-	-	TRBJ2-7	CASSPISGGTYEQYF	TGTGCCAGCTCACCAATATCAGGAGGAACCTACGAGCAGTACTTC
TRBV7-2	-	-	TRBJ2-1	CASSPRGVAVTYNEQFF	TGTGCCAGCAGCCCGAGGGGGGTAGCTGTCACCTACAATGAGCAGTTCTTC
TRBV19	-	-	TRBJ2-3	CASSIDRISTDTQYF	TGTGCCAGTAGTATCGACAGGATATCCACAGATACGCAGTATTTT
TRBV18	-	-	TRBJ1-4	CASSPRMGTSTNEKLFF	TGTGCCAGCTCACCAAGGATGGGGACGTCAACTAATGAAAAACTGTTTTTT
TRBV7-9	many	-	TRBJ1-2	CASSPNWGTLCYTF	TGTGCCAGCAGCCCAAACTGGGGTACCTTATGCTACACCTTC